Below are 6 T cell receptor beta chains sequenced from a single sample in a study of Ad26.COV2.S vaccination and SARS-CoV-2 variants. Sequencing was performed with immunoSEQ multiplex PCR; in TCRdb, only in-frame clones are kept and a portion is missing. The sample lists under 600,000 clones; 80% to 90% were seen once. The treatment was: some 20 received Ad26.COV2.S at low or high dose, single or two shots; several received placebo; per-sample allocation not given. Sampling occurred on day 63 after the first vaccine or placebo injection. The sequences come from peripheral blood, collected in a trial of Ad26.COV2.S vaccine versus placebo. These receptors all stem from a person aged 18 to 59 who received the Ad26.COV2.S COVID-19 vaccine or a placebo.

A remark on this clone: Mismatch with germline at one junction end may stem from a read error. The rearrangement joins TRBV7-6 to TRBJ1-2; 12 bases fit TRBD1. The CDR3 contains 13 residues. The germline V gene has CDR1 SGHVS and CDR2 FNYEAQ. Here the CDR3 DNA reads TGTGCCAGCAGCCCCCAGGGACAGGGGGCGACGGCCTTC. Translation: CASSPQGQGATAF.

CDR3 loop: CASSQRGADTQYF. The CDR3 nucleotides are TGTGCCAGCAGCCAGCGCGGCGCAGATACGCAGTATTTT. V and J are TRBV3-1 (or the pseudogene TRBV3-2) and TRBJ2-3; D uncertain. The ends were cut back, 3 bases at V and 4 bases at J, with 8 bases in the middle. The germline CDR1 and CDR2 sequences are LGHDT and YNNKEL (reference sequence). There are 13 residues in the CDR3.

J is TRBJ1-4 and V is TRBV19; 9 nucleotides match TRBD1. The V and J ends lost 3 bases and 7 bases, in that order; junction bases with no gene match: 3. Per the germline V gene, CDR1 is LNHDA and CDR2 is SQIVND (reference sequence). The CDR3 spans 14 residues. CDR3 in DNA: TGTGCCAGTAGTATCGGGACAGGGACTGAAAAACTGTTTTTT. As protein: CASSIGTGTEKLFF.

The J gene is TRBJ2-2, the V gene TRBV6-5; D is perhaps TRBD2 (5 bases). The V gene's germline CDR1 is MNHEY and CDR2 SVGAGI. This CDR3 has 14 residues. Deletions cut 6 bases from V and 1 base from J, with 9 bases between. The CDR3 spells CASREDWNTGELFF. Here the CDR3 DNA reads TGTGCCAGCAGGGAGGATTGGAACACCGGGGAGCTGTTTTTT.

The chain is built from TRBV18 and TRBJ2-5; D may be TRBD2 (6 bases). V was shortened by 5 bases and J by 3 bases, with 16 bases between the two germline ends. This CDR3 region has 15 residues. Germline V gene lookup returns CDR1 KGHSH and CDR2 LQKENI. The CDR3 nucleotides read TGTGCCAGCTCAATCAGGAGGGGTACCGAAGAGACCCAGTACTTC. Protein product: CASSIRRGTEETQYF.

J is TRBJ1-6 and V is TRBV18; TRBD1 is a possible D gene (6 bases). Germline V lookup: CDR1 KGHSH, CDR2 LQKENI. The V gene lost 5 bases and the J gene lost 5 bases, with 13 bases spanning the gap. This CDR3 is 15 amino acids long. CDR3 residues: CASSYYRENNSPLHF. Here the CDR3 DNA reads TGTGCCAGCTCATACTACAGGGAGAATAATTCACCCCTCCACTTT.